One and the same sample provided the 2 T cell receptor beta chains below, sequenced in a study of identical twins. TCRdb itself ran the 5' RACE reads through MiXCR, one entry per CDR3 protein. There are around 370,000 distinct CDR3 sequences in the sample; roughly 9% occur only once, and approximately 9.3% lies in the top ten. Sample: naive T cells sorted from blood. These receptors originate from a woman between 50 and 59 years old in good health.

This clonotype came up a few times. The chain's CDR3 is CASSTRLAGLTGELFF. The DNA of the CDR3 is TGTGCCAGCAGCACCAGACTAGCGGGACTTACCGGGGAGCTGTTTTTT. The chain links TRBV6-2 or TRBV6-3 to TRBJ2-2; 11 positions match TRBD2. V gave up 6 bases and J gave up 5 bases; unmatched junction bases: 8. Germline-derived CDR1 and CDR2 are MNHEY and SVGEGT. This CDR3 spans 16 amino acids.

The chain joins TRBV11-3 to TRBJ2-1; D perhaps matches TRBD2 (6 bases). The CDR3 is 15 residues long. Per the germline V gene, CDR1 is SGHNT and CDR2 is YENEEA. Trimming shortened V by 3 bases and J by 3 bases, and 12 bases separated the two germline ends. CDR3 amino acids: CASSFERLVYNEQFF. CDR3 sequence (DNA): TGTGCCAGCAGCTTTGAGAGACTAGTCTACAATGAGCAGTTCTTC.